The 6 T cell receptor beta chains reported below all come from one sample, sequenced in a study of TIL therapy for anti-PD-1-resistant metastatic lung cancer. Time point indicated: pre-treatment sample, taken before nivolumab and TIL therapy. The libraries were made with immunoSEQ v3. The assay was immunoSEQ multiplex PCR, and TCRdb's table has in-frame clones only and misses some. The sample includes some 18,000 clones, 83% of them seen just once. Source: blood, taken at baseline. The receptor source for this set is a person between 25 and 80 years old with non-small cell lung cancer.

The gene calls are TRBV30 and TRBJ1-4, with 7 bases that match TRBD1. Germline V gene lookup returns CDR1 GTSNPN and CDR2 SVGIG (reference sequence). The CDR3 totals 13 residues. J was trimmed by 10 bases and V by 3 bases; bases with no gene match: 8. The CDR3 here is CAWSPRQGGKLFF. In DNA form, the CDR3 reads TGTGCCTGGAGCCCCCGACAGGGAGGAAAACTGTTTTTT. Looking up the rest from reference TRBV30 and TRBJ1-4 gives the full variable domain: SQTIHQWPATLVQPVGSPLSLECTVEGTSNPNLYWYRQAAGRGLQLLFYSVGIGQISSEVPQNLSASRPQDRQFILSSKKLLLSDSGFYLCAWSPRQGGKLFFGSGTQLSVL.

The rearrangement uses TRBV7-9 and TRBJ2-7; 11 positions agree with TRBD1. Trimming took 5 bases from V and 1 from J; bases not matched to a gene: 7. The CDR3 is 16 residues long. The V gene's germline CDR1 is SEHNR and CDR2 FQNEAQ (reference sequence). The CDR3, as DNA: TGTGCCAGCAGCCCCAAGGACAGGGGGCTTTCCTACGAGCAGTACTTC. It is translated as CASSPKDRGLSYEQYF.

DNA for the CDR3: TGTGCCAGCAGCTCACCTAACGTCTACGAGCAGTACTTC. It specifies CASSSPNVYEQYF. The V and J genes are TRBV7-9 and TRBJ2-7, with D unclear. Germline CDR1 and CDR2: SEHNR and FQNEAQ (reference sequence). V dropped 4 bases and J dropped 3 bases, with 10 bases sitting between them. This CDR3 has 13 residues.

The chain couples TRBV7-2 to TRBJ2-7; D is ambiguous. The V and J ends lost 1 base and 5 bases respectively, with 15 bases between them. Looked up from germline, CDR1 is SGHTA and CDR2 is FQGNSA. The CDR3 is made up of 15 amino acids. CDR3 in DNA: TGTGCCAGCAGCTTAGGGGATCGAGTCATCCACGAGCAGTACTTC. This sequence encodes CASSLGDRVIHEQYF.

The rearrangement joins TRBV2 to TRBJ1-1; D possibly corresponds to TRBD1 (5 bases). Per germline, CDR1 SNHLY and CDR2 FYNNEI. V dropped 1 base and J dropped 5 bases, with 14 bases sitting between them. The CDR3 loop spans 15 amino acids. Here the CDR3 reads CASSEGTGRMTEAFF. The CDR3 nucleotides read TGTGCCAGCAGTGAAGGAACAGGCCGGATGACTGAAGCTTTCTTT.

This clone was counted only a few times. The chain combines TRBV9 with TRBJ1-6; TRBD1 matches 7 bases. The trim removed 4 bases at V and 7 bases at J, leaving 2 bases unmatched. Germline V CDR1 and CDR2: SGDLS, YYNGEE. This CDR3 region has 13 residues. This CDR3 reads CASSPTGNSPLHF. The CDR3 coding sequence is TGTGCCAGCAGCCCGACAGGGAATTCACCCCTCCACTTT.